A selection of T cell receptor beta chains follows, all from one sample in a study of beta chain features in type 1 diabetes. The method was immunoSEQ multiplex PCR; TCRdb's version includes in-frame clones alone and lacks a portion of them. The repertoire consists of more than 150,000 clones, with roughly 9% occurring once and the leading ten covering 0.7%. What was sequenced was central memory CD4+ T cells from blood. Receptors originate from a young woman with type 1 diabetes. The CDR3 runs from the conserved cysteine through the conserved F or W. D genes are given only for firm matches. A row's size may be missing; if present it is once, few, many or a size class.

CDR3: CASSIGLADTYNEQFF
DNA: TGCGCCAGCAGCATCGGACTAGCGGATACCTACAATGAGCAGTTCTTC
size: .
J: TRBJ2-1
V: TRBV5-1
D: TRBD2

CDR3: CASRYTSGPSYEQYF
DNA: TGTGCCAGCCGTTATACCAGCGGTCCTTCCTACGAGCAGTACTTC
size: few
J: TRBJ2-7
V: TRBV28
D: .

CDR3: CASSSHAGQGSYEQYF
DNA: TGTGCCAGCAGTTCGCACGCGGGACAGGGATCCTACGAGCAGTACTTC
size: few
J: TRBJ2-7
V: TRBV6-5
D: TRBD1

CDR3: CASTLGGQGDYGYTF
DNA: TGTGCCAGCACCCTCGGGGGACAGGGAGACTATGGCTACACCTTC
size: .
J: TRBJ1-2
V: TRBV28
D: TRBD1

CDR3: CASSLGAAGGGTDTQYF
DNA: TGTGCCAGCAGCTTGGGGGCAGCGGGAGGCGGTACAGATACGCAGTATTTT
size: .
J: TRBJ2-3
V: TRBV5-5
D: TRBD2

CDR3: CATSSTAGGEQYF
DNA: TGTGCCACCAGCAGCACCGCGGGGGGCGAGCAGTACTTC
size: .
J: TRBJ2-7
V: TRBV15
D: TRBD2

CDR3: CASSVGERGTYNEQFF
DNA: TGTGCCAGCAGCGTAGGGGAGCGGGGAACCTACAATGAGCAGTTCTTC
size: few
J: TRBJ2-1
V: TRBV9
D: TRBD2

CDR3: CAISERRKNTEAFF
DNA: TGTGCCATCAGTGAGCGCAGGAAGAACACTGAAGCTTTCTTT
size: .
J: TRBJ1-1
V: TRBV10-3
D: .

CDR3: CAISQLYNEQFF
DNA: TGTGCCATCAGTCAACTTTACAATGAGCAGTTCTTC
size: few
J: TRBJ2-1
V: TRBV10-3
D: .

CDR3: CASSSDTNTEAFF
DNA: TGTGCCAGCTCATCCGACACAAACACTGAAGCTTTCTTT
size: few
J: TRBJ1-1
V: TRBV18
D: .

CDR3: CASRSGREWEQFF
DNA: TGTGCCAGCAGGAGCGGGAGGGAATGGGAGCAGTTCTTC
size: .
J: TRBJ2-1
V: TRBV7-9
D: TRBD2

CDR3: CASSLAFRGPYEQYF
DNA: TGTGCCAGCAGCTTAGCGTTCAGGGGCCCGTACGAGCAGTACTTC
size: .
J: TRBJ2-7
V: TRBV7-9
D: .

CDR3: CASIATSGSRNEQFF
DNA: TGTGCCAGCATCGCGACTAGCGGGAGTCGGAATGAGCAGTTCTTC
size: .
J: TRBJ2-1
V: TRBV5-6
D: TRBD2

CDR3: CASTGSGLAGTGELFF
DNA: TGCGCCAGCACAGGATCGGGACTAGCGGGCACCGGGGAGCTGTTTTTT
size: .
J: TRBJ2-2
V: TRBV5-1
D: TRBD2

CDR3: CASSGQYNEQFF
DNA: TGTGCCAGCAGTGGACAGTACAATGAGCAGTTCTTC
size: few
J: TRBJ2-1
V: TRBV2
D: .

CDR3: CASSGTKDQPQHF
DNA: TGTGCCAGCTCAGGGACAAAGGATCAGCCCCAGCATTTT
size: .
J: TRBJ1-5
V: TRBV18
D: .

CDR3: CASSSRAGANVLTF
DNA: TGTGCCAGCTCCAGCAGGGCTGGGGCCAACGTCCTGACTTTC
size: few
J: TRBJ2-6
V: TRBV7-6
D: .

CDR3: CASSPRGQGGGEKLFF
DNA: TGTGCCAGCAGCCCGCGGGGCCAAGGAGGAGGTGAAAAACTGTTTTTT
size: .
J: TRBJ1-4
V: TRBV14
D: .

CDR3: CASSLTGAGWEAKNIQYF
DNA: TGTGCCAGCAGCTTAACCGGAGCGGGATGGGAAGCCAAAAACATTCAGTACTTC
size: few
J: TRBJ2-4
V: TRBV7-2
D: TRBD2

CDR3: CASTLTSGSGSEQFF
DNA: TGTGCCAGCACCCTGACTAGCGGGAGTGGTTCTGAGCAGTTCTTC
size: .
J: TRBJ2-1
V: TRBV6-5
D: TRBD2

CDR3: CASSPLGQGAKETQYF
DNA: TGTGCCAGCAGCCCCTTGGGACAGGGGGCGAAAGAGACCCAGTACTTC
size: few
J: TRBJ2-5
V: TRBV14
D: TRBD1

CDR3: CASSSTSGGWDEQFF
DNA: TGTGCCAGCAGCTCCACTAGCGGGGGCTGGGATGAGCAGTTCTTC
size: few
J: TRBJ2-1
V: TRBV7-3
D: TRBD2

CDR3: CASRESEGTEAFF
DNA: TGTGCCAGCAGGGAAAGTGAGGGCACTGAAGCTTTCTTT
size: few
J: TRBJ1-1
V: TRBV7-3
D: .

CDR3: CASSLAGSKAFF
DNA: TGTGCCAGCAGCTTGGCCGGGAGTAAAGCTTTCTTT
size: .
J: TRBJ1-1
V: TRBV5-6
D: .

CDR3: CASNKRTSPNIQYF
DNA: TGTGCCAGCAATAAAAGGACTAGCCCAAACATTCAGTACTTC
size: .
J: TRBJ2-4
V: TRBV2
D: TRBD2

CDR3: CASSFSRYNEQFF
DNA: TGTGCCAGCAGTTTTTCGAGGTACAATGAGCAGTTCTTC
size: few
J: TRBJ2-1
V: TRBV28
D: .

CDR3: CSVGNGQPYSGANVLTF
DNA: TGCAGCGTTGGAAACGGACAGCCTTACTCTGGGGCCAACGTCCTGACTTTC
size: few
J: TRBJ2-6
V: TRBV29-1
D: .

CDR3: CASSVRLAAYEQYF
DNA: TGTGCCAGCAGTGTGCGGCTAGCCGCCTACGAGCAGTACTTC
size: .
J: TRBJ2-7
V: TRBV2
D: .

CDR3: CASSPNGQGANYGYTF
DNA: TGTGCCAGCAGCCCAAATGGACAGGGGGCGAACTATGGCTACACCTTC
size: .
J: TRBJ1-2
V: TRBV28
D: TRBD1

CDR3: CASSPWNRDGEKLFF
DNA: TGTGCCAGCAGCCCATGGAACAGGGACGGGGAAAAACTGTTTTTT
size: .
J: TRBJ1-4
V: TRBV14
D: .

CDR3: CASSIQDGETQYF
DNA: TGTGCCAGCAGCATACAGGACGGGGAGACCCAGTACTTC
size: .
J: TRBJ2-5
V: TRBV7-2
D: .